A selection of T cell receptor beta chains follows, all from one sample in a study of blood T cell repertoires in COVID-19. Assay: immunoSEQ multiplex PCR; the TCRdb copy retains only in-frame clones and omits some. The sample lists about 230,000 clones, roughly 90% occurring once. Sequences were obtained from PBMCs or T cells enriched from blood (not recorded which). The receptors shown here come from a woman aged 50 to 60 in a cohort exposed to, infected with or recovered from COVID-19 (not recorded which). Each CDR3 is given with its conserved first and last residue. Fields, in order: V gene, CDR3 protein.

TRBV9 CASSVDGTGLVGDTIYF
TRBV18 CASSLGVTDTEAFF
TRBV28 CASIQGGTHQPQHF
TRBV4-2 CASSQDWLSSYNSPLHF
TRBV5-1 CASSKQGYGNSPLHF
TRBV4-3 CASSQDWGGTDTQYF
TRBV11-1 CASSQPRAGGNGYTF
TRBV6-4 CASSDGLAGSDTQYF
TRBV4-2 CASSQGEDRVGTEAFF
TRBV4-3 CASSQGFSSSLYNEQFF
TRBV5-1 CASSSTTDEQYF
TRBV29-1 CSVAAGISYNEQFF
TRBV6-6 CASSSGTSGGTGELFF
TRBV3-1/TRBV3-2 CASSPGGGLNYGYTF
TRBV20-1 CSASLRDQETQYF
TRBV7-2 CASSLDRAGEKLFF
TRBV14 CASSRVAGDRTDTQYF
TRBV5-6 CASSSAPLGLAGGNTQYF
TRBV2 CASSPRDSYGYTF
TRBV2 CASSGSGLYGYTF
TRBV5-1 CASSPTTGNYGYTF
TRBV10-3 CAISDPGTASGNTIYF
TRBV12-3/TRBV12-4 CASSFGVRSEAFF
TRBV19 CASSRQGGTTYEQYF
TRBV19 CASRRLGLGRTGRVMNTEAFF
TRBV7-2 CASSLVLANNEQFF
TRBV5-1 CASSFVRTNTGELFF
TRBV11-1 CASSLTSGGANNEQFF
TRBV6-1 CASTPVGRFYGYTF
TRBV4-1 CASSPVGLLSGNTIYF
TRBV19 CASSSVGSQETQYF
TRBV18 CASSPGQGYSETQYF
TRBV6-5 CASSTQINGSPLHF
TRBV27 CASSKTSGGYNEQFF
TRBV4-3 CASSQDIPARLAGGQGQETQYF
TRBV7-2 CASSLASGVSQPQHF
TRBV2 CAACNAEDSRWADTEAFF
TRBV5-4 CASSSPFEGDYEQYF
TRBV28 CASSPRGLTFKELDTQYF
TRBV19 CASKRAAEWNQPQHF
TRBV30 CAWSQLHRGDLNNTEAFF
TRBV30 CAWSTVRGHGYTF
TRBV11-3 CASSLGLAGEEQYF
TRBV7-2 CASSYRAREDYGYTF
TRBV19 CASSKARETQYF
TRBV4-2 CASSQGTSGGTDTQYF
TRBV29-1 CSVAGGPTGELFF
TRBV18 CASSPSGTLNTGELFF
TRBV19 CASSPAQTAINYGYTF
TRBV11-2 CASSSYRGRNYGYTF
TRBV29-1 CSGLRQGRTEAFF
TRBV6-5 CASSYSQGISGYTF
TRBV2 CASSPHQGLSNQPQHF
TRBV2 CASSAGGRGNTIYF